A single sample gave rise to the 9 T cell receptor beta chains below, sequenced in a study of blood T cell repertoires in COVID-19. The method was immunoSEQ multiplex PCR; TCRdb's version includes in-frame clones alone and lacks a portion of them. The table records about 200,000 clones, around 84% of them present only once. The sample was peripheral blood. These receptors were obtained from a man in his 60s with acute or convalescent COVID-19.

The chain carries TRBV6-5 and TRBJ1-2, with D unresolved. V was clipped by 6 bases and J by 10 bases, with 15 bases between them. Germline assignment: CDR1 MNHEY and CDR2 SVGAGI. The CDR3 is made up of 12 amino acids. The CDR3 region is CASSWAGLVYTF. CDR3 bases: TGTGCCAGCAGCTGGGCGGGATTAGTCTACACCTTC.

The DNA for the CDR3 is TGTGCCAGCTCACCACCGACAGGGGGTGAGACCCAGTACTTC. Encoded protein: CASSPPTGGETQYF. This chain joins TRBV18 and TRBJ2-5; 9 bases align to TRBD1. Germline-derived CDR1 and CDR2 are KGHSH and LQKENI. J was trimmed by 5 bases and V by 0 bases; bases with no gene match: 1. The CDR3 extends over 14 amino acids.

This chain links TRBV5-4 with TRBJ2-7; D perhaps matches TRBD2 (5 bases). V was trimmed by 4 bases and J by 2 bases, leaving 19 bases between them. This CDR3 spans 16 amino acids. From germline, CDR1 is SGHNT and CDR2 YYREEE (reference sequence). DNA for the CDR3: TGTGCCAGCAGCCGCTCTCGGGCTAGCCTTACCTACGAGCAGTACTTC. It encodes CASSRSRASLTYEQYF.

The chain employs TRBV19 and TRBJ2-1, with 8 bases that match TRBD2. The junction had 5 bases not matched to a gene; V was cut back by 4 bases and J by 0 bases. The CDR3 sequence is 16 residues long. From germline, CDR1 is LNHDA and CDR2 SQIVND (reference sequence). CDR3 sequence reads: CASSRGRGASYNEQFF. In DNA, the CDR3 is TGTGCCAGTAGTAGGGGGCGGGGGGCCTCCTACAATGAGCAGTTCTTC.

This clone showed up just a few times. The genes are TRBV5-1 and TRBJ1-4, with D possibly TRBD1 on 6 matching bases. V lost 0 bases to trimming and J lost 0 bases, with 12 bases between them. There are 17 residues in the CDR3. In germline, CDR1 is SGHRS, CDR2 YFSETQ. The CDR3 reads CASSLGQAPATNEKLFF. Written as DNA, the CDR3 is TGCGCCAGCAGCTTGGGACAGGCCCCTGCAACTAATGAAAAACTGTTTTTT.

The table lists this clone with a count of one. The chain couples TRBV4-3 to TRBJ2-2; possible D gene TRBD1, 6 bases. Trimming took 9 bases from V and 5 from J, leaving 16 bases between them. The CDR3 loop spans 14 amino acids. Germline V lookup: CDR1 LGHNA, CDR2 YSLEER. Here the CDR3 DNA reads TGCGCCAGGTTACGAGGGGGTGGGACCGGGGAGCTGTTTTTT. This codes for CARLRGGGTGELFF.

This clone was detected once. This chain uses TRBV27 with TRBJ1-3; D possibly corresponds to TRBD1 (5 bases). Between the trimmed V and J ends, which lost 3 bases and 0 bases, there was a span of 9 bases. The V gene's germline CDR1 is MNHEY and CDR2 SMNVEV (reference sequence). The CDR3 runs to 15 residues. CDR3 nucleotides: TGTGCCAGCAGTTTCAGGGCAAGCTCTGGAAACACCATATATTTT. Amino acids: CASSFRASSGNTIYF.

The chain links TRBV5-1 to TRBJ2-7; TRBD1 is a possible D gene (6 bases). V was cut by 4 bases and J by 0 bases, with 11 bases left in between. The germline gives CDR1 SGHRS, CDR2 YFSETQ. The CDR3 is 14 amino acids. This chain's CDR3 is CASSPTGRSYEQYF. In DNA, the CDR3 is TGCGCCAGCAGCCCTACAGGGCGCTCCTACGAGCAGTACTTC.

The DNA for the CDR3 is TGCAGCGCCTGGGGTCAGGGGGCCAACTATGGCTACACCTTC. It specifies CSAWGQGANYGYTF. The V call is TRBV29-1, the J call TRBJ1-2; the match to TRBD1 covers 8 bases. CDR3 length: 14 residues. Germline V CDR1 and CDR2: SQVTM, ANQGSEA. Trimming took 7 bases from V and 2 from J; bases not matched to a gene: 9.